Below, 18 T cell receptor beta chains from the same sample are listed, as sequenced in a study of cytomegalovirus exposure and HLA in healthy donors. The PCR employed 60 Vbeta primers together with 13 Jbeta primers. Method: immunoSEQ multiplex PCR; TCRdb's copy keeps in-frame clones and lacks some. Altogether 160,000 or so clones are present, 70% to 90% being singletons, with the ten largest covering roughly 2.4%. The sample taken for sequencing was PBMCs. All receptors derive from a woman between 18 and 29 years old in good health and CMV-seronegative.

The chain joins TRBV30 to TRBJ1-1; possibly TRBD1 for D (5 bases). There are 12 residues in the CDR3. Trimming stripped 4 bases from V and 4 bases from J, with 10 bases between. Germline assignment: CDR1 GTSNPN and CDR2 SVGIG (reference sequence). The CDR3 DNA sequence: TGTGCCTGGACAGGGCAGGCCACTGAAGCTTTCTTT. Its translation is CAWTGQATEAFF.

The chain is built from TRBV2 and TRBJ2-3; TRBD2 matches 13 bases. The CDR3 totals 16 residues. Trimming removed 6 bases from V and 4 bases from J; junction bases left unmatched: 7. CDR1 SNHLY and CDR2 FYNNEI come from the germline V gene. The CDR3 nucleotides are TGTGCCAGCAGCTCAGGACTAGCGGGAGTAGCAGATACGCAGTATTTT. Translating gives CASSSGLAGVADTQYF.

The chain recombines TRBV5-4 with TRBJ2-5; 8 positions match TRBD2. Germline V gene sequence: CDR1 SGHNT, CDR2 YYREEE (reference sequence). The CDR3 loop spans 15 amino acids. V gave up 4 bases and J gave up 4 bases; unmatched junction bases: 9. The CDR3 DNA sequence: TGTGCCAGCAGCAGACGGGGGGGTTCGTTAGAGACCCAGTACTTC. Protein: CASSRRGGSLETQYF.

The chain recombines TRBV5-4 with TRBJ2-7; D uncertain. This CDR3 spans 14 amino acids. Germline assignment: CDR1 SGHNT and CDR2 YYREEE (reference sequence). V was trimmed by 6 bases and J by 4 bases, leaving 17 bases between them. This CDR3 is CASTRAGSIYEQYF. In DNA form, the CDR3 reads TGTGCCAGCACCCGAGCAGGTTCTATATACGAGCAGTACTTC.

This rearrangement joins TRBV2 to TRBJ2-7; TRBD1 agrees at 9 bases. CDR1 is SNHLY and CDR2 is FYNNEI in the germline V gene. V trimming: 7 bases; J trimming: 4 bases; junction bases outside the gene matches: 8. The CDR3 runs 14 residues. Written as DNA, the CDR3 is TGTGCCAGCAAAATCGGACAGGGGCGATACGAGCAGTACTTC. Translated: CASKIGQGRYEQYF.

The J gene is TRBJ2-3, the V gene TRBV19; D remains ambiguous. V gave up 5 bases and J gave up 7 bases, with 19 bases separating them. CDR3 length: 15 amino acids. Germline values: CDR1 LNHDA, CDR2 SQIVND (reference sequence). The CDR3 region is CASSLAEQSLNTQYF. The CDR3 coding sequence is TGTGCCAGTAGTTTGGCGGAACAATCCCTGAATACGCAGTATTTT.

The DNA for the CDR3 is TGTGCCAGCACCTTTTGTGGGACAGGGGGAACCTTGATATGGGACAATGAGCAGTTCTTC. This translates into CASTFCGTGGTLIWDNEQFF. The V and J genes are TRBV7-3 and TRBJ2-1; 11 bases match TRBD1. The CDR3 consists of 20 residues. CDR1 and CDR2 (germline): SGHTA, FQGTGA. V shed 7 bases and J 5 bases; nucleotides not matched to a gene: 22.

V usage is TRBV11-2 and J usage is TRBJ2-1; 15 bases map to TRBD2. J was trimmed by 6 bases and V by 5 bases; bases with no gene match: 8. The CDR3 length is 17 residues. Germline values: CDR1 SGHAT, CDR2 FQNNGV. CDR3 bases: TGTGCCAGCAGCCACCCTTGGACTAGCGGGAGGGCCAATGAGCAGTTCTTC. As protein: CASSHPWTSGRANEQFF.

The CDR3 DNA is TGTGCCAGCAGAACCCAGGGCTCTGGAAACACCATATATTTT. Protein sequence: CASRTQGSGNTIYF. The rearrangement uses TRBV28 and TRBJ1-3; D is possibly TRBD1 (5 bases). Per germline, CDR1 MDHEN and CDR2 SYDVKM. The CDR3 loop spans 14 amino acids. Deletions cut 6 bases from V and 0 bases from J, with 9 bases between.

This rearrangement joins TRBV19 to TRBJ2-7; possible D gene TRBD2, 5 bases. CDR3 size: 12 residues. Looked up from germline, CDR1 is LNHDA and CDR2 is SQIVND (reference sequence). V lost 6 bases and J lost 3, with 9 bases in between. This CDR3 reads CASRADDYEQYF. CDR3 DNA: TGTGCCAGTAGAGCGGATGACTACGAGCAGTACTTC.

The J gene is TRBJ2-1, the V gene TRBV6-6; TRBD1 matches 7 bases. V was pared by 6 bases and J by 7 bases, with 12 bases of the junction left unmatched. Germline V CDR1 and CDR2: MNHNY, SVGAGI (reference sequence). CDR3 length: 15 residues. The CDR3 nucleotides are TGTGCCAGCAGGTCGGAGAGACAGGGTCGGAATGAGCAGTTCTTC. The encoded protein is CASRSERQGRNEQFF.

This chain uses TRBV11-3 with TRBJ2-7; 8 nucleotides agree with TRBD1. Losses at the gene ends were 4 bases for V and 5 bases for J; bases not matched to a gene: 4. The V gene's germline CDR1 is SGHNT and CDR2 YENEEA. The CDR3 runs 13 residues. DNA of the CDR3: TGTGCCAGCAGCTCCTACAGGGGGGACGAGCAGTACTTC. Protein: CASSSYRGDEQYF.

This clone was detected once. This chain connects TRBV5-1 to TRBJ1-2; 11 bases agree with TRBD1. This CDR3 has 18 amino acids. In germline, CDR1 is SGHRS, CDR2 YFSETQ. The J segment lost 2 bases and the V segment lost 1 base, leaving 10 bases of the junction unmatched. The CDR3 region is CASSLFPGQGGTNYGYTF. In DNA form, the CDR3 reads TGCGCCAGCAGCTTGTTTCCGGGACAGGGGGGTACCAACTATGGCTACACCTTC.

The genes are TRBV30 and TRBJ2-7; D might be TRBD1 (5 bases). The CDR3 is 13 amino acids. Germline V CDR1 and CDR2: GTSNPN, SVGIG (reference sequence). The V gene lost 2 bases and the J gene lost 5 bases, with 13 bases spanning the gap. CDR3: CAWSWGHEDEQYF. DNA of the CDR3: TGTGCCTGGAGTTGGGGCCACGAAGACGAGCAGTACTTC.

CDR3 loop: CASSQDSGSTDTQYF. The CDR3 DNA reads as TGCGCCAGCAGCCAAGATAGCGGGAGCACAGATACGCAGTATTTT. This chain uses TRBV4-3 with TRBJ2-3; 7 positions match TRBD2. J gave up 0 bases and V 0 bases, and 0 bases lay outside the gene matches. This CDR3 has 15 amino acids. Germline V gene lookup returns CDR1 LGHNA and CDR2 YSLEER.

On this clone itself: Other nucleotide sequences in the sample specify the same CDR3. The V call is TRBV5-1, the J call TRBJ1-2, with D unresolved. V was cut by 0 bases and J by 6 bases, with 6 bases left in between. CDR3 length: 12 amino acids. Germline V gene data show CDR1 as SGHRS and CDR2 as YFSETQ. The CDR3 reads CASSLDRDGYTF. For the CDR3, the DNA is TGCGCCAGCAGCTTGGACAGAGATGGCTACACCTTC.

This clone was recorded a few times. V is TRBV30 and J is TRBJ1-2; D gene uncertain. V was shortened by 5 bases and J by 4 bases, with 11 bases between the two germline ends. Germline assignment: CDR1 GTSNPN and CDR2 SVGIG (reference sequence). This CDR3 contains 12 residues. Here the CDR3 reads CAWSDMGYGYTF. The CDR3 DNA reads TGTGCCTGGTCCGACATGGGCTATGGCTACACCTTC.

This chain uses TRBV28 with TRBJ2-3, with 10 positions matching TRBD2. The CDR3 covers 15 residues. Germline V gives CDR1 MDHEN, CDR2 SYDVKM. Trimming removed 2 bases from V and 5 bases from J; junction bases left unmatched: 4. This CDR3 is CASSLLAGVGDTQYF. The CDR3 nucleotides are TGTGCCAGCAGTTTACTAGCGGGAGTAGGAGATACGCAGTATTTT.